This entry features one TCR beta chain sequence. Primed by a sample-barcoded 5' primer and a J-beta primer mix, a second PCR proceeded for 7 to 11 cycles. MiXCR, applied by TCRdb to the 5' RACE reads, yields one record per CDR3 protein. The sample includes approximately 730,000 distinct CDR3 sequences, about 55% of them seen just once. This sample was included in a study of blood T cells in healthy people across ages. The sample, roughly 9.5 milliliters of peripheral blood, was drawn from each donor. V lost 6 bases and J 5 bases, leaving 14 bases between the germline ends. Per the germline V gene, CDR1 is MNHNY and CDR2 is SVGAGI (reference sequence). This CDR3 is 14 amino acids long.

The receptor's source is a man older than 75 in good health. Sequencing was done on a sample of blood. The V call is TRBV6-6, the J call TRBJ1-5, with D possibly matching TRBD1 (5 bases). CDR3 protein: CASSAQGGDQPQHF. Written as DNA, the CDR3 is TGTGCCAGCAGCGCCCAGGGAGGGGATCAGCCCCAGCATTTT.